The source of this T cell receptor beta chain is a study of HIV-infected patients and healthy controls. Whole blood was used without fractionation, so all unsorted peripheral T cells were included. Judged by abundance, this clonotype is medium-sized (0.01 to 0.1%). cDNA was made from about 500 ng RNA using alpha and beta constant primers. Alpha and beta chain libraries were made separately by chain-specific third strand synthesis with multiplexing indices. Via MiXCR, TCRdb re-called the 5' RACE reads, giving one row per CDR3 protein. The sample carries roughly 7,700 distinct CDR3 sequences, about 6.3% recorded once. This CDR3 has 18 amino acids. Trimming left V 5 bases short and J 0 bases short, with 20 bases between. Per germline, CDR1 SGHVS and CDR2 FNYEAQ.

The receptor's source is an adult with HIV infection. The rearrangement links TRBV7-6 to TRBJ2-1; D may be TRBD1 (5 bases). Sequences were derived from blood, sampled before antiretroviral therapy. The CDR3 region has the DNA TGTGCCAGCAGCCCACGACCTTCAGGGTCCGTCTCCTACAATGAGCAGTTCTTC. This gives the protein CASSPRPSGSVSYNEQFF. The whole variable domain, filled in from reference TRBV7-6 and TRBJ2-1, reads GAGVSQSPRYKVTKRGQDVALRCDPISGHVSLYWYRQALGQGPEFLTYFNYEAQQDKSGLPNDRFSAERPEGSISTLTIQRTEQRDSAMYRCASSPRPSGSVSYNEQFFGPGTRLTVL.